This T cell receptor (beta chain) is from a study of technical replicates of blood from a few donors. From germline, CDR1 is SGHDN and CDR2 FVKESK. With 10 bases removed from V and 0 bases from J, the gap between germline ends came to 15 bases. This CDR3 has 15 amino acids. Produced via immunoSEQ multiplex PCR; TCRdb's table is partial and in-frame only. The table includes approximately 82,000 clones, about 89% detected once. The rearrangement joins TRBV14 to TRBJ2-2; no clear D. The sample was T cells isolated from PBMCs. This receptor was taken from a human donor in good health. The CDR3 loop reads CATRFKNTNTGELFF. CDR3 nucleotides: TGTGCCACGCGATTCAAGAATACGAACACCGGGGAGCTGTTTTTT.